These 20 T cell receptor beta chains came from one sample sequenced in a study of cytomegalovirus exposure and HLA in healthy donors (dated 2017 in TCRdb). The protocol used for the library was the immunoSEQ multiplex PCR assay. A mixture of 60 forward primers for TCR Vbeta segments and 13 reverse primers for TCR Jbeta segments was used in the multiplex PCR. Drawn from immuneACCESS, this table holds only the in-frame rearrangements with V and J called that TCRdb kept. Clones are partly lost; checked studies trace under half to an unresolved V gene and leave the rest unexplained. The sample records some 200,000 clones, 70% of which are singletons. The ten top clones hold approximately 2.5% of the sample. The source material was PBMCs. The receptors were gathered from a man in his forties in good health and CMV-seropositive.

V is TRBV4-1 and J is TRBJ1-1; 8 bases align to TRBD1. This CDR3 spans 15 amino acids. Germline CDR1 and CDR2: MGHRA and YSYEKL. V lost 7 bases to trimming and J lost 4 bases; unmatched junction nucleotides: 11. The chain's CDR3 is CASTIDGQGGTEAFF. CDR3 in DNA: TGCGCCAGCACCATTGATGGACAGGGCGGCACTGAAGCTTTCTTT.

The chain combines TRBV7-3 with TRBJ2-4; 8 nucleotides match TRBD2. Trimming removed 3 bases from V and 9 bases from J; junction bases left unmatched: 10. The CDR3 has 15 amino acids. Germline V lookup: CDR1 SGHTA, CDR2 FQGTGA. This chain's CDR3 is CASSLYPGGWSIQYF. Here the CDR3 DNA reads TGTGCCAGCAGCTTGTATCCGGGAGGGTGGAGCATTCAGTACTTC. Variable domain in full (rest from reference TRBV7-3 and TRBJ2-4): GAGVSQTPSNKVTEKGKYVELRCDPISGHTALYWYRQSLGQGPEFLIYFQGTGAADDSGLPNDRFFAVRPEGSVSTLKIQRTERGDSAVYLCASSLYPGGWSIQYFGAGTRLSVL.

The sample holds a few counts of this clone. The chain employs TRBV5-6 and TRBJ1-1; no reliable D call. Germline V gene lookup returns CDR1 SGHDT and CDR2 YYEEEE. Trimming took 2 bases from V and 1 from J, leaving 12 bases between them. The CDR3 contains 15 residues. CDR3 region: CASSFVNEQNTEAFF. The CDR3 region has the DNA TGTGCCAGCAGCTTTGTCAACGAACAGAACACTGAAGCTTTCTTT.

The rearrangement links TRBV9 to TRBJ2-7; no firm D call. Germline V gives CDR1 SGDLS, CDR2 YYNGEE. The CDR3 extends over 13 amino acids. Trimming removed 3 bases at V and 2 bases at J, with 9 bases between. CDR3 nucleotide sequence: TGTGCCAGCAGCGGGGCCACTCCCTACGAGCAGTACTTC. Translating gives CASSGATPYEQYF.

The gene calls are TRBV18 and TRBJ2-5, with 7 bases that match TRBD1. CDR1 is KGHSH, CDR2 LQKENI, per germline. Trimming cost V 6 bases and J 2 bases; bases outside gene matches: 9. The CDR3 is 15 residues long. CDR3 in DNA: TGTGCCAGCTCGCCTCCGGGACAGAAGCAAGAGACCCAGTACTTC. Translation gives CASSPPGQKQETQYF.

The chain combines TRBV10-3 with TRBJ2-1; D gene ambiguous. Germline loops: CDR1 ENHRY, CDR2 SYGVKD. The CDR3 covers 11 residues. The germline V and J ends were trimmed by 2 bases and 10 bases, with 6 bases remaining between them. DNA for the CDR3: TGTGCCATCAGTGAGGGCGGCGAGCAGTTCTTC. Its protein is CAISEGGEQFF.

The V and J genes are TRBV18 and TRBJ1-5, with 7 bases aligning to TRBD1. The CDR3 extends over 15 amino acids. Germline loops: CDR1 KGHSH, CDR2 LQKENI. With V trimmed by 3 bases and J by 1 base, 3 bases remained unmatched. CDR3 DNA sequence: TGTGCCAGCTCACCGACAGGGACCAGCAATCAGCCCCAGCATTTT. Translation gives CASSPTGTSNQPQHF.

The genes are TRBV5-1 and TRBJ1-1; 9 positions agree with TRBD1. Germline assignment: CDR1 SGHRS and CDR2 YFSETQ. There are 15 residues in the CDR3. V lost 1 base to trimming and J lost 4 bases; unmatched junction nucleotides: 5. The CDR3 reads CASSLKGQGPTEAFF. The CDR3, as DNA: TGCGCCAGCAGCTTGAAGGGACAGGGTCCCACTGAAGCTTTCTTT.

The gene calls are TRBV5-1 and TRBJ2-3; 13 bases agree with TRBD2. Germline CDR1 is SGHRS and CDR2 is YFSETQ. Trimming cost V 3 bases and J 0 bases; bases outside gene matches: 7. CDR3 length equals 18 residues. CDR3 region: CASSSRRTSGGSTDTQYF. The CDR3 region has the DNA TGCGCCAGCAGCTCCCGCCGGACTAGCGGGGGAAGCACAGATACGCAGTATTTT. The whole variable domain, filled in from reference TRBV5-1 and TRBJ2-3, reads KAGVTQTPRYLIKTRGQQVTLSCSPISGHRSVSWYQQTPGQGLQFLFEYFSETQRNKGNFPGRFSGRQFSNSRSEMNVSTLELGDSALYLCASSSRRTSGGSTDTQYFGPGTRLTVL.

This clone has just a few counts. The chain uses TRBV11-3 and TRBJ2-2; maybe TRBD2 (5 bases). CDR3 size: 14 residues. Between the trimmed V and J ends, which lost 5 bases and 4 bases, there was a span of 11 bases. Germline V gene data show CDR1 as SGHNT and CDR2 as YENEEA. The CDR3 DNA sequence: TGTGCCAGCAGCCCAACCGGAGGCACCGGGGAGCTGTTTTTT. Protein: CASSPTGGTGELFF.

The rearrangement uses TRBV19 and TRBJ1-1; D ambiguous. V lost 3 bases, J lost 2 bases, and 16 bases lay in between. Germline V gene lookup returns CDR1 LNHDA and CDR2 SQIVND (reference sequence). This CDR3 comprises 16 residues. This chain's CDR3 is CASSISPRGLNTEAFF. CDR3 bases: TGTGCCAGTAGTATCTCACCCCGGGGATTAAACACTGAAGCTTTCTTT.

The CDR3 reads CASRSTANTGELFF. DNA of the CDR3: TGTGCCAGCAGGTCCACAGCGAACACCGGGGAGCTGTTTTTT. The chain joins TRBV6-5 to TRBJ2-2; D is unresolved. The CDR3 spans 14 residues. In germline, CDR1 is MNHEY, CDR2 SVGAGI. V lost 6 bases and J lost 0, with 8 bases in between.

CDR3 coding DNA: TGTGCCAGCAGTCTCGGGGGGTTCAGCTCCTACAATGAGCAGTTCTTC. It yields the protein CASSLGGFSSYNEQFF. The chain employs TRBV28 and TRBJ2-1; 7 positions agree with TRBD2. The CDR3 is 16 amino acids. Looked up from germline, CDR1 is MDHEN and CDR2 is SYDVKM. The V gene end was trimmed by 5 bases and the J gene end by 0 bases; junction bases not matched to a gene: 7.

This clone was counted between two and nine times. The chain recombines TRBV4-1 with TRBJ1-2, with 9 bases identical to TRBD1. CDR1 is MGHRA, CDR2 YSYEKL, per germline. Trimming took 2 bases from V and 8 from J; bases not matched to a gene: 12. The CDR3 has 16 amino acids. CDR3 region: CASSQLRDRAGGGYTF. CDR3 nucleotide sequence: TGCGCCAGCAGCCAACTTCGGGACAGGGCCGGAGGAGGCTACACCTTC.

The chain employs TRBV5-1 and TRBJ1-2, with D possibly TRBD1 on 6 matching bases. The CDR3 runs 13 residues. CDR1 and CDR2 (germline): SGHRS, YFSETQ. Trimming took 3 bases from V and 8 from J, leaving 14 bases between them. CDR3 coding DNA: TGCGCCAGCAGCTCCAACAGGGATGGGGGCTACACCTTC. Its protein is CASSSNRDGGYTF.

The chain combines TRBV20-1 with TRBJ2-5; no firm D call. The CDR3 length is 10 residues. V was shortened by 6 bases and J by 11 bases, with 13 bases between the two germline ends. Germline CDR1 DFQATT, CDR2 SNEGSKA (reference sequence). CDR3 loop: CSATPPRQYF. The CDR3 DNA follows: TGCAGTGCAACACCACCGAGGCAGTACTTC.

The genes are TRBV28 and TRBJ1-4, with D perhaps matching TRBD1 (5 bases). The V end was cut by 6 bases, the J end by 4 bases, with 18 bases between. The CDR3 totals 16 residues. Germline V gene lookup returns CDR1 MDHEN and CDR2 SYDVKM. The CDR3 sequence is CASSQPGGTDNEKLFF. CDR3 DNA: TGTGCCAGCAGCCAACCGGGGGGGACGGATAATGAAAAACTGTTTTTT.

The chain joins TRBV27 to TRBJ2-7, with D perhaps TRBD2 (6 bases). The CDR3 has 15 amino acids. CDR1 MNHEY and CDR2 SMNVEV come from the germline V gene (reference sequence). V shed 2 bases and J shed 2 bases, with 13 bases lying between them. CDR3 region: CASSLGPGEAYEQYF. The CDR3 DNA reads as TGTGCCAGCAGTTTAGGGCCGGGGGAGGCCTACGAGCAGTACTTC.

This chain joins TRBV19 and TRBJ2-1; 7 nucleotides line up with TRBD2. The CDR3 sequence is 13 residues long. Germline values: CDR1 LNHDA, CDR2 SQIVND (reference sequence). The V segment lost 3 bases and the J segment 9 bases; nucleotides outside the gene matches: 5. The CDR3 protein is CASSIGWGGEQFF. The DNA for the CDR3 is TGTGCCAGTAGTATCGGTTGGGGGGGTGAGCAGTTCTTC.

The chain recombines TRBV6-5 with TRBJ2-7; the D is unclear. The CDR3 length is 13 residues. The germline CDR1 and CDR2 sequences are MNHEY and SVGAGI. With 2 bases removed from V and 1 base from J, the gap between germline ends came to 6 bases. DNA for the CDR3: TGTGCCAGCAGTTACCTAACGTCCTACGAGCAGTACTTC. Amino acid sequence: CASSYLTSYEQYF.